This T cell receptor beta chain was sequenced during a study of blood T cells in healthy people across ages (dated by TCRdb to about 2015). Looking at the study overall: In model experiments, roughly one uniquely barcoded TCR beta cDNA molecule per two T cells was captured by template switching. Donors of different ages were randomly distributed across sequencing lanes to avoid experimental bias. Two additional independent replicas of 1 million unique cDNA reads from the same blood draw were analyzed for two donors (one aged 18 to 29 and one aged 80 or older). The donors were divided into four age groups: young (average around 16 years), middle-aged (roughly 42), aged (around 67) and long-lived (about 79). To track age-related changes in TCR beta repertoire diversity, the study relied on deep sequencing normalized with unique cDNA molecular identifiers. Paper-wide results and their limitations: Observed TCR beta diversity correlated strongly with the percentage of naive T cells measured by flow cytometry. As age increased, observed TCR beta diversity per million T cells dropped in a roughly linear way, and a significant reduction was already evident by age 40. Compared with the aged group, more naive CD4+ T cells, fewer expanded clones and increased TCR diversity were shown by the long-lived group, suggesting age selection. Since profiling was done on bulk unsorted PBMCs, naive and antigen-experienced compartments could not be conclusively compared. Estimates of total diversity based on one million sequenced T cells were considered lower bounds and underestimates. Because donor CMV infection status was unknown, age-related changes in expanded clonotypes were potentially confounded.

As for this clonotype: There is no known antigen for this receptor. Nothing much larger sits one base from this clone, and base qualities are not available.

Systemically healthy Caucasian individuals from Russia, over 30 in total and aged roughly 6 to 95 years, were included as donors. Each donor gave approximately 9.3 milliliters of peripheral blood, collected into EDTA-treated Vacutainer tubes. Ficoll-Paque density-gradient centrifugation was used to isolate PBMCs, with at least 6 million per sample. Trizol reagent was used to extract total RNA from the PBMCs, yielding at least 6 micrograms per sample. Naive CD45RAhigh/CD27high T cell percentages were measured by flow cytometry on a PBMC aliquot from every donor. Library method: 5' RACE. TCRdb shows the sequencer as Illumina HiSeq 2500. A second PCR of roughly 7 to 11 cycles was performed with a sample-barcoded 5' primer and a J-beta primer mix. A template-switch 5' adaptor carrying 12 random nucleotides introduced a unique molecular identifier onto each TCR beta cDNA molecule. Each sample yielded at least 2.5 million CDR3-containing paired-end reads. The Mint cDNA synthesis kit, primed by a TRBC-specific oligonucleotide, was used to synthesize first-strand cDNA from all RNA. After uracil-DNA glycosylase treatment, a first 18-cycle PCR used universal primers M1SS and BC2_uni_R on all cDNA. Per the authors' processing: For normalization, 1 million high-quality reads, each with a distinct molecular identifier, were randomly selected from each sample. Reads with shared molecular identifiers were discarded instead of being binned into consensus sequences. CDR3 identification, clonotype clustering and error correction used MiTCR with a Q25 quality threshold and the strictest error-elimination algorithm. A nonparametric unseen species model with Euler transformation was used to estimate a lower bound on total TCR beta diversity. TCRdb trimmed the raw reads at Q25, called clones with MiXCR and kept productive beta chains. Entries that share a CDR3 protein sequence are merged under the most common genes and DNA. The V and J calls follow TCRdb's processing rather than the paper's. The table for this sample lists roughly 800,000 distinct CDR3 sequences; roughly 60% of them were counted only once. Around 22% of the sample lies in the top ten.

CDR1 MDHEN and CDR2 SYDVKM are derived from the germline V gene. From cysteine to phenylalanine, the CDR3 is 14 amino acids long. Of all the DNA, just the CDR3 is kept, 42 bases in frame from base 1. Trimming takes 11 bases from V and 4 bases from J, and the germline ends sit 20 bases apart. The clonotype originates from a young man in good health. In this chain, TRBV28 is recombined with TRBJ1-2; TRBD1 could be the D gene, as 5 bases match. Sequences were obtained from blood. The sequenced DNA: TGTGCCTGCGCCCAAATGGGGGGTGGCTATGGCTACACCTTC. Its translation is CACAQMGGGYGYTF.